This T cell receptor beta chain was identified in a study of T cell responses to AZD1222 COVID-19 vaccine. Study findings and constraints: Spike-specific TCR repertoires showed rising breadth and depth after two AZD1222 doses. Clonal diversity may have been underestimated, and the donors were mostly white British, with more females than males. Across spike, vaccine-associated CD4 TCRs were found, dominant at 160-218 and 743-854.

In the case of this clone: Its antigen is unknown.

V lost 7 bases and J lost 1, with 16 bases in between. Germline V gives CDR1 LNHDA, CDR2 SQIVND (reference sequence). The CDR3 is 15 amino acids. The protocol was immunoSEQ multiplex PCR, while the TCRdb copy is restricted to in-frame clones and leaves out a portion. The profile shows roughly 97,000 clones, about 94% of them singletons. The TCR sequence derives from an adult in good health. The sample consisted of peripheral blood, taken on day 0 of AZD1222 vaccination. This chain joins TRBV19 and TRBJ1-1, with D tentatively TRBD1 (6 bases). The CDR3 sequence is CASTSPQGANTEAFF. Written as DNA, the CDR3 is TGTGCCAGTACGAGTCCACAGGGTGCGAACACTGAAGCTTTCTTT.